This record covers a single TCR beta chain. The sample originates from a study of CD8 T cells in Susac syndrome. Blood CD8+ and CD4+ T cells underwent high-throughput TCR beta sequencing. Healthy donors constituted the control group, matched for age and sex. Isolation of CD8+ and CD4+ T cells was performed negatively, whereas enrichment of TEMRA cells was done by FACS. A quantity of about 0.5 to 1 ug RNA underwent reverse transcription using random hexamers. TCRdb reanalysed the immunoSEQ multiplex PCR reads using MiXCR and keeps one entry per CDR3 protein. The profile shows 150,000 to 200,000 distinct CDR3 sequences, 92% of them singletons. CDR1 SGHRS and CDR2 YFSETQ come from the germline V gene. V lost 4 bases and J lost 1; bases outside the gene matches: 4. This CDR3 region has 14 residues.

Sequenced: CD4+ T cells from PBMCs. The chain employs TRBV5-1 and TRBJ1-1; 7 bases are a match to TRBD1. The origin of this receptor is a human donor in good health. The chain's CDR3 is CASSRGQANTEAFF. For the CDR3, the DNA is TGCGCCAGCAGCCGTGGACAGGCGAACACTGAAGCTTTCTTT.